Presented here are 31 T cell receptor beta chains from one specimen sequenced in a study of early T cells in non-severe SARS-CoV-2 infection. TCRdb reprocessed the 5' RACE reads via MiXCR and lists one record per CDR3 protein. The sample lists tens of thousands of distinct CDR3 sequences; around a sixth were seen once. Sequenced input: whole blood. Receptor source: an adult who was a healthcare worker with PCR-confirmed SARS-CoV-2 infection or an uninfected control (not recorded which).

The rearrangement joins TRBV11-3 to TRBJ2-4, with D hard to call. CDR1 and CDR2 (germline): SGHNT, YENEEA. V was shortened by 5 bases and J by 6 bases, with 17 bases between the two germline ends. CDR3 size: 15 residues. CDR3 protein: CASSHHSLTRNIQYF. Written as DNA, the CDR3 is TGTGCCAGCAGCCACCACTCCCTGACCCGAAACATTCAGTACTTC.

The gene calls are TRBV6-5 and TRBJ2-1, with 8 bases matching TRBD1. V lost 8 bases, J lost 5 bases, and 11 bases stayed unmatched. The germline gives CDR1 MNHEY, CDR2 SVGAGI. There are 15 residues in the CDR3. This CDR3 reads CASSMGQGADNEQFF. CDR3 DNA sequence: TGTGCCAGCTCTATGGGGCAGGGGGCTGACAATGAGCAGTTCTTC.

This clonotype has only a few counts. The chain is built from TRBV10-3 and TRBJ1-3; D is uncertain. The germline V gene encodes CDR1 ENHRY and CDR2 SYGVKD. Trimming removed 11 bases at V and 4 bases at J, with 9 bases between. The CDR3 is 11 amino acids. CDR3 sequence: CASEGGNTIYF. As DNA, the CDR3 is TGTGCCTCCGAAGGGGGAAACACCATATATTTT.

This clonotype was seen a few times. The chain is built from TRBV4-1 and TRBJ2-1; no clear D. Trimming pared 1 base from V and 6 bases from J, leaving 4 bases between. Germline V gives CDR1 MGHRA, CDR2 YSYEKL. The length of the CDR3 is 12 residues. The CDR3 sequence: CASSQVGNEQFF. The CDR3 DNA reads TGCGCCAGCAGCCAAGTGGGCAATGAGCAGTTCTTC.

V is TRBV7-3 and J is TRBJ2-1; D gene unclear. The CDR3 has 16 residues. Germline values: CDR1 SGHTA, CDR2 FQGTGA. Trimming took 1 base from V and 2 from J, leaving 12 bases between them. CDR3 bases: TGTGCCAGCAGCTTAAGGTTCGGTCCCCCCTACAATGAGCAGTTCTTC. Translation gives CASSLRFGPPYNEQFF.

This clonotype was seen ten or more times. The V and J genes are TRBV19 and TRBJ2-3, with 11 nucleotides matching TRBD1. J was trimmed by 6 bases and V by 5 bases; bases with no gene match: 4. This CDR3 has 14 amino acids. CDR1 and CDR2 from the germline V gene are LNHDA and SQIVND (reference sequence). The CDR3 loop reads CASSPDRGLDTQYF. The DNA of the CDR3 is TGTGCCAGTAGTCCGGACAGGGGGCTGGATACGCAGTATTTT.

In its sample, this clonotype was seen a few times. CDR3 loop: CASSPRNNNSPLHF. For the CDR3, the DNA is TGTGCCAGCAGCCCCCGGAACAATAATTCACCCCTCCACTTT. The chain employs TRBV3-1 and TRBJ1-6; no firm D call. The CDR3 is 14 residues long. V was trimmed by 4 bases and J by 5 bases, leaving 9 bases between them. Germline-derived CDR1 and CDR2 are LGHDT and YNNKEL (reference sequence). The complete variable domain, with remaining parts taken from reference TRBV3-1 and TRBJ1-6, reads DTAVSQTPKYLVTQMGNDKSIKCEQNLGHDTMYWYKQDSKKFLKIMFSYNNKELIINETVPNRFSPKSPDKAHLNLHINSLELGDSAVYFCASSPRNNNSPLHFGNGTRLTVT.

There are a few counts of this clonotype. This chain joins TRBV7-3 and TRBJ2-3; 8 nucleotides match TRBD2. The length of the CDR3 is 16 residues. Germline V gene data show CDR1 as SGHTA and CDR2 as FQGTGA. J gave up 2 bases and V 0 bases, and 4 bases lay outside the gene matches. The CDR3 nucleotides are TGTGCCAGCAGCTTAACCTCGGGGGGGATCACAGATACGCAGTATTTT. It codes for CASSLTSGGITDTQYF.

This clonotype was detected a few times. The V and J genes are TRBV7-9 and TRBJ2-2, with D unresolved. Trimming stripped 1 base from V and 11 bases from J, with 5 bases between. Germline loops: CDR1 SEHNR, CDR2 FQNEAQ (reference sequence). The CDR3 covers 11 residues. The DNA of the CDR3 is TGTGCCAGCAGCTTAGGGATCGAGCTGTTTTTT. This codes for CASSLGIELFF. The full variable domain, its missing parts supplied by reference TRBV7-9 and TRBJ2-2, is DTGVSQNPRHKITKRGQNVTFRCDPISEHNRLYWYRQTLGQGPEFLTYFQNEAQLEKSRLLSDRFSAERPKGSFSTLEIQRTEQGDSAMYLCASSLGIELFFGEGSRLTVL.

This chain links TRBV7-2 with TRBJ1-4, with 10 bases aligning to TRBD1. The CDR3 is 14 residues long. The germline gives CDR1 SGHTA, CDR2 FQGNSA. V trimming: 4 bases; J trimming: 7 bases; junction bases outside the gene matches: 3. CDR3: CASSWGQGTEKLFF. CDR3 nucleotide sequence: TGTGCCAGCAGCTGGGGACAGGGGACTGAAAAACTGTTTTTT.

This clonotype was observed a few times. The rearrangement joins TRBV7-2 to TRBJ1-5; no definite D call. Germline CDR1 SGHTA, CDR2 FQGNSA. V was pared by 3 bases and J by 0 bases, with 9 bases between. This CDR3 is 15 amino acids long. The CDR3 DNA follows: TGTGCCAGCAGCTTTGGGCCTTATAGCAATCAGCCCCAGCATTTT. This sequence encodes CASSFGPYSNQPQHF. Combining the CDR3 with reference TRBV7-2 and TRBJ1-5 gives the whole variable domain GAGVSQSPSNKVTEKGKDVELRCDPISGHTALYWYRQSLGQGLEFLIYFQGNSAPDKSGLPSDRFSAERTGGSVSTLTIQRTQQEDSAVYLCASSFGPYSNQPQHFGDGTRLSIL.

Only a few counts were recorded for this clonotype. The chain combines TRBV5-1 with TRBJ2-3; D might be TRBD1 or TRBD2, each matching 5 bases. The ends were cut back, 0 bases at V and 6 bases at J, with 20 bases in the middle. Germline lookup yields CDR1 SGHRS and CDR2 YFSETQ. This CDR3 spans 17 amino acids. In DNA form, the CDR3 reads TGCGCCAGCAGCTTGGAGGGTTCGGGGCTACCGTTTGATACGCAGTATTTT. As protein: CASSLEGSGLPFDTQYF.

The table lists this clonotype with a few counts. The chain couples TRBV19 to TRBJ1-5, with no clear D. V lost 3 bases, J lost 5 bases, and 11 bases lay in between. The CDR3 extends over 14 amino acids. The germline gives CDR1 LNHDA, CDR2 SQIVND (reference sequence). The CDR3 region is CASSISRRDQPQHF. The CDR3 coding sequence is TGTGCCAGTAGTATTTCGAGAAGGGATCAGCCCCAGCATTTT.

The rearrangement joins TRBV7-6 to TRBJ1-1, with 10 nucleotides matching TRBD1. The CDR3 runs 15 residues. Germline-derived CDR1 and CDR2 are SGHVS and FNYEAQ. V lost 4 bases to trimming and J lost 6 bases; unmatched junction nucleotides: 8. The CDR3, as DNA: TGTGCCAGCAGCTCGTCGGGACAGGGGCGCTCTGAAGCTTTCTTT. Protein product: CASSSSGQGRSEAFF.

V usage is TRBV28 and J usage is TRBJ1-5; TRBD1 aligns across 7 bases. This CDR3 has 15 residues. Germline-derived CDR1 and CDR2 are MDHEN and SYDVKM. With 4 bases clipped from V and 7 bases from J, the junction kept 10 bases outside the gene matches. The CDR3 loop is CASSSDSGGRQPQHF. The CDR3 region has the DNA TGTGCCAGCAGTTCCGATTCAGGGGGTCGGCAGCCCCAGCATTTT.

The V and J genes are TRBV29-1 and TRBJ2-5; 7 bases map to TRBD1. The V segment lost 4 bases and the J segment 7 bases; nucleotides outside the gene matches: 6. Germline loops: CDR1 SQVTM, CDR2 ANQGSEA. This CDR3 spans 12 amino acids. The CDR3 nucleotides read TGCAGCGTTGGACAGGGATCGGGGACCCAGTACTTC. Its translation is CSVGQGSGTQYF.

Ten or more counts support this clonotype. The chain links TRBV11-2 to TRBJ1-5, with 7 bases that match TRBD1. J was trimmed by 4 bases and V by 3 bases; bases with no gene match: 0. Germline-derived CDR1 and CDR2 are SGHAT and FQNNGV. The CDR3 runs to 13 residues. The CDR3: CASSLDRNQPQHF. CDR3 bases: TGTGCCAGCAGCTTGGACAGGAATCAGCCCCAGCATTTT. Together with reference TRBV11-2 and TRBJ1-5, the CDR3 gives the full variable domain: EAGVAQSPRYKIIEKRQSVAFWCNPISGHATLYWYQQILGQGPKLLIQFQNNGVVDDSQLPKDRFSAERLKGVDSTLKIQPAKLEDSAVYLCASSLDRNQPQHFGDGTRLSIL.

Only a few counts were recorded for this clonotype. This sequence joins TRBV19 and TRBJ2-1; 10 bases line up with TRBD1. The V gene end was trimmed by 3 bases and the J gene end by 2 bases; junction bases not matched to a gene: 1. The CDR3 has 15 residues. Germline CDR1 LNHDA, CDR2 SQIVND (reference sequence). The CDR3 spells CASSIGQGAYNEQFF. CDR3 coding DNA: TGTGCCAGTAGTATCGGACAGGGGGCCTACAATGAGCAGTTCTTC.

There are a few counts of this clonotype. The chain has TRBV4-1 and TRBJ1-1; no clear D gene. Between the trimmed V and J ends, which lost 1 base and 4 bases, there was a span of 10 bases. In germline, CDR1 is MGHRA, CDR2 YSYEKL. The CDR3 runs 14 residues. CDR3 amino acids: CASSQVMSGTEAFF. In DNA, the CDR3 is TGCGCCAGCAGCCAAGTTATGTCGGGCACTGAAGCTTTCTTT.

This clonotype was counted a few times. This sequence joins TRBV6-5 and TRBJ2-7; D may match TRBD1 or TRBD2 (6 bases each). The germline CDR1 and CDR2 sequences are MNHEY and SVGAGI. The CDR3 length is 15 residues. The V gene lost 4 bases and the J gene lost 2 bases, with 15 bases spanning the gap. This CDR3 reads CASSLVGGATYEQYF. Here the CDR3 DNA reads TGTGCCAGCAGTTTGGTGGGGGGCGCAACCTACGAGCAGTACTTC.

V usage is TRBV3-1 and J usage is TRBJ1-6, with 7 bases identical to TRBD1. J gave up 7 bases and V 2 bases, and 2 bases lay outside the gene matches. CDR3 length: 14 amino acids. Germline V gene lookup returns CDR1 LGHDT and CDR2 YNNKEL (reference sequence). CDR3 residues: CASSQLDRNSPLHF. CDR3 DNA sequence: TGTGCCAGCAGCCAACTGGACAGGAATTCACCCCTCCACTTT. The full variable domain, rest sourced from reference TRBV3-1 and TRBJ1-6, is DTAVSQTPKYLVTQMGNDKSIKCEQNLGHDTMYWYKQDSKKFLKIMFSYNNKELIINETVPNRFSPKSPDKAHLNLHINSLELGDSAVYFCASSQLDRNSPLHFGNGTRLTVT.

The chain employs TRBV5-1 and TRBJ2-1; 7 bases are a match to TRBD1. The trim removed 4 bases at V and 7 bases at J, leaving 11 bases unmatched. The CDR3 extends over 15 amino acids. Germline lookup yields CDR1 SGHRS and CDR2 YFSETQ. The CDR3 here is CASSVTGAWGNEQFF. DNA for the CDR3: TGCGCCAGCAGCGTTACAGGGGCGTGGGGGAATGAGCAGTTCTTC.

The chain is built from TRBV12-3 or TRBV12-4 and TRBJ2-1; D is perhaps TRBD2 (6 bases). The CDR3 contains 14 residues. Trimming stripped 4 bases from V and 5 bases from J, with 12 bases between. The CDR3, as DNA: TGTGCCAGCAGTTACGGGACTTACGACAATGAGCAGTTCTTC. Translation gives CASSYGTYDNEQFF.

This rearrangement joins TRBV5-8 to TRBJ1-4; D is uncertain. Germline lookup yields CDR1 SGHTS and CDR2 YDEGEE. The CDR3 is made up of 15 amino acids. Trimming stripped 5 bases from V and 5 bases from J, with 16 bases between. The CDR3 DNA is TGTGCCAGCAGAGGGTCGAAGGCACGGAATGAAAAACTGTTTTTT. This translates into CASRGSKARNEKLFF.

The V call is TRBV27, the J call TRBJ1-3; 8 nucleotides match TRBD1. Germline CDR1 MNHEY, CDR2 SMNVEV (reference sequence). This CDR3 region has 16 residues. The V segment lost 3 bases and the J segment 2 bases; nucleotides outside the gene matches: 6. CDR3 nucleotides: TGTGCCAGCAGTTTTTCCCCAGGGGGCCCTGGAAACACCATATATTTT. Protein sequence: CASSFSPGGPGNTIYF.

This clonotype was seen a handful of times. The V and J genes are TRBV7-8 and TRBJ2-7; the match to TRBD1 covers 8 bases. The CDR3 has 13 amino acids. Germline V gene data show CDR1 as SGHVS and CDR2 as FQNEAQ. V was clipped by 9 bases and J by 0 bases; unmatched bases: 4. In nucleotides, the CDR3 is TGTGCCAGTCAGGGGGCAAGCTCCTACGAGCAGTACTTC. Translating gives CASQGASSYEQYF.

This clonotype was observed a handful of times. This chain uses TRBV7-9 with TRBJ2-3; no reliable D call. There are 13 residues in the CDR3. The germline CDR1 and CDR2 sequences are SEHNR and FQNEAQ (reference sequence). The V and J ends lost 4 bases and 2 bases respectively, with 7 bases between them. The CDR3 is CASSSPITDTQYF. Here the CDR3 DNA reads TGTGCCAGCAGCTCCCCGATCACAGATACGCAGTATTTT.

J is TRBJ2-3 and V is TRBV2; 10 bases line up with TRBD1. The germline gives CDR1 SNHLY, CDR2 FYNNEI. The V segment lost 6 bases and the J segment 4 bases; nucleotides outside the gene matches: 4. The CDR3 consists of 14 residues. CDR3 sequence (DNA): TGTGCCAGCAGGACCGGGACAGGGGCAGATACGCAGTATTTT. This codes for CASRTGTGADTQYF.

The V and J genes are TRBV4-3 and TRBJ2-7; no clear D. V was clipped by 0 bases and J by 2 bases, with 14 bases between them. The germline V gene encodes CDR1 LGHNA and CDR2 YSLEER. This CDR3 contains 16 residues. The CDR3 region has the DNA TGCGCCAGCAGCCAAGAGCGGCGCGGTTTGACCTACGAGCAGTACTTC. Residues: CASSQERRGLTYEQYF.

CDR3 residues: CASSVVSGEDGYTF. CDR3 DNA: TGTGCCAGCAGCGTAGTCTCGGGGGAGGACGGCTACACCTTC. V and J are TRBV9 and TRBJ1-2; tentatively, D is TRBD1 (5 bases). Germline values: CDR1 SGDLS, CDR2 YYNGEE. V was cut by 0 bases and J by 8 bases, with 14 bases left in between. The CDR3 totals 14 residues.

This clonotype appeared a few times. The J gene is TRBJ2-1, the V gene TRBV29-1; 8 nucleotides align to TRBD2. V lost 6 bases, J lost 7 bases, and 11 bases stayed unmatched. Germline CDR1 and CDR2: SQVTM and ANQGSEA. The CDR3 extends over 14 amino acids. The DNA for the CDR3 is TGCAGCGTCACCCAGGGCGGGGGGCGTAATGAGCAGTTCTTC. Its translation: CSVTQGGGRNEQFF.